A single sample gave rise to the 7 T cell receptor beta chains below, sequenced in a study of patients and donors after allogeneic stem cell transplantation. In TCRdb, the RT-PCR reads were re-called with MiXCR into one record per CDR3 protein. Of 150,000 to 200,000 distinct CDR3 sequences listed, approximately 28% are singletons. The sample taken for sequencing was blood, either unsorted or a sorted T cell fraction (not recorded which). The receptors derive from a human donor who was either an allogeneic HSCT recipient or a stem cell or donor lymphocyte infusion donor (not recorded which). It is not recorded whose cells these are; they may come from a transplant donor.

The chain links TRBV5-1 to TRBJ2-7; TRBD2 agrees at 8 bases. Trimming took 0 bases from V and 4 from J; bases not matched to a gene: 0. Looked up from germline, CDR1 is SGHRS and CDR2 is YFSETQ. The CDR3 runs to 13 residues. The CDR3 spells CASSLVAGYEQYF. The CDR3 nucleotides are TGCGCCAGCAGCTTGGTAGCGGGGTACGAGCAGTACTTC. The full variable domain, rest sourced from reference TRBV5-1 and TRBJ2-7, is KAGVTQTPRYLIKTRGQQVTLSCSPISGHRSVSWYQQTPGQGLQFLFEYFSETQRNKGNFPGRFSGRQFSNSRSEMNVSTLELGDSALYLCASSLVAGYEQYFGPGTRLTVT.

This clonotype was seen ten or more times. The chain combines TRBV9 with TRBJ1-5, with a weak D call TRBD1 (5 bases). The length of the CDR3 is 13 residues. Germline CDR1 reads SGDLS; CDR2 reads YYNGEE. The ends were cut back, 7 bases at V and 2 bases at J, with 10 bases in the middle. The CDR3 DNA reads TGTGCCAGCTTCAGGGTGGGCAATCAGCCCCAGCATTTT. This encodes CASFRVGNQPQHF.

The genes are TRBV12-3 or TRBV12-4 and TRBJ1-6; D is unresolved. Deletions cut 5 bases from V and 7 bases from J, with 12 bases between. The CDR3 totals 14 residues. The CDR3 reads CASSPGRPNSPLHF. In nucleotides, the CDR3 is TGTGCCAGCAGTCCCGGACGGCCGAATTCACCCCTCCACTTT.

This clonotype came up a few times. This rearrangement joins TRBV12-3 or TRBV12-4 to TRBJ2-2, with a possible D match to TRBD2 (5 bases). Trimming left V 6 bases short and J 1 base short, with 6 bases between. CDR3 size: 13 residues. The CDR3 loop reads CASSGLNTGELFF. In DNA, the CDR3 is TGTGCCAGCAGCGGACTGAACACCGGGGAGCTGTTTTTT.

This clonotype was detected a few times. The CDR3 spells CASSLHGEGTEAFF. The CDR3 coding sequence is TGTGCCAGCAGCTTACACGGGGAGGGAACTGAAGCTTTCTTT. The J gene is TRBJ1-1, the V gene TRBV7-8; D remains unclear. This CDR3 contains 14 residues. V lost 2 bases to trimming and J lost 5 bases, with 12 bases between them. Germline loops: CDR1 SGHVS, CDR2 FQNEAQ. The whole variable domain, filled in from reference TRBV7-8 and TRBJ1-1, reads GAGVSQSPRYKVAKRGQDVALRCDPISGHVSLFWYQQALGQGPEFLTYFQNEAQLDKSGLPSDRFFAERPEGSVSTLKIQRTQQEDSAVYLCASSLHGEGTEAFFGQGTRLTVV.

The V gene is TRBV6-5, the J gene TRBJ2-5; TRBD1 agrees at 8 bases. The germline V gene encodes CDR1 MNHEY and CDR2 SVGAGI. The CDR3 totals 11 residues. The trim removed 10 bases at V and 5 bases at J, leaving 3 bases unmatched. CDR3 region: CATQGGETQYF. DNA for the CDR3: TGTGCCACACAGGGGGGCGAGACCCAGTACTTC.

This clonotype was detected a few times. This chain joins TRBV4-3 and TRBJ1-1; no reliable D call. The CDR3 is 13 residues long. V lost 4 bases and J lost 2, with 8 bases in between. The germline CDR1 and CDR2 sequences are LGHNA and YSLEER. This CDR3 is CASSLQINTEAFF. In DNA, the CDR3 is TGCGCCAGCAGCCTCCAGATAAACACTGAAGCTTTCTTT.